This TCR beta chain was obtained from a study of OX40 agonist ivuxolimab in advanced cancers. Study in general: Of the patients, three showed partial responses, one with hepatocellular carcinoma and two with cutaneous melanoma.

A remark on this clone: The target antigen is unknown.

Whole-study results and caveats: Fewer expanded clones were found on average in CD4+ than in CD8+ T cells.

The assay was immunoSEQ multiplex PCR, and TCRdb's table has in-frame clones only and misses some. The data hold tens of thousands of clones, with 87% observed a single time. The sample consisted of CD4+ or CD8+ T cells sorted from blood, taken in a trial of the OX40 agonist ivuxolimab. The source of this sequence is an adult with an advanced solid tumor such as melanoma, head and neck, liver or kidney cancer.

CDR3 protein: CASSIIPLGQNYGYTF. The CDR3 DNA reads as TGTGCCAGCAGCATAATCCCCCTAGGACAAAACTATGGCTACACCTTC. The V gene is TRBV7-2, the J gene TRBJ1-2; D might be TRBD1 (5 bases). Trimming took off 5 bases at V and 2 bases at J, with 18 bases between the two ends. CDR3 size: 16 residues. CDR1 SGHTA and CDR2 FQGNSA come from the germline V gene. Combining the CDR3 with reference TRBV7-2 and TRBJ1-2 gives the whole variable domain GAGVSQSPSNKVTEKGKDVELRCDPISGHTALYWYRQSLGQGLEFLIYFQGNSAPDKSGLPSDRFSAERTGGSVSTLTIQRTQQEDSAVYLCASSIIPLGQNYGYTFGSGTRLTVV.